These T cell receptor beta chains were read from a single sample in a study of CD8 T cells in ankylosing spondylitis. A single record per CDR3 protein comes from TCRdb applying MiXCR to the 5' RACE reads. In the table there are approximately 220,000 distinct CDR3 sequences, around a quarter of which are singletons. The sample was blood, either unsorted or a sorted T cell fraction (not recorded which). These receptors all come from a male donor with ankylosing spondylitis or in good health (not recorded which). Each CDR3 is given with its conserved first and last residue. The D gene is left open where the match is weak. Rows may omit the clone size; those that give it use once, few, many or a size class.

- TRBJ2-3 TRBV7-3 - CASSSSGTGTDTQYF TGTGCCAGCAGCAGCTCCGGGACGGGCACAGATACGCAGTATTTT
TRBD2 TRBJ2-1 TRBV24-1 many CATSDQRGGLAGGPSNNEQFF TGTGCCACCAGTGATCAAAGAGGGGGACTAGCGGGAGGGCCATCCAACAATGAGCAGTTCTTC
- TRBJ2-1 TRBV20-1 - CSARALGRGPRGSYNEQFF TGCAGTGCTAGAGCCTTGGGGCGGGGTCCCCGGGGCTCCTACAATGAGCAGTTCTTC
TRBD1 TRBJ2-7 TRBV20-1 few CSARGGTGAYEQYF TGCAGTGCTAGAGGAGGGACAGGCGCCTACGAGCAGTACTTC
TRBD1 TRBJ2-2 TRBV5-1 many CASSLARQGAGELFF TGCGCCAGCAGCTTGGCGCGACAGGGGGCCGGGGAGCTGTTTTTT
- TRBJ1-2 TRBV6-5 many CASSSRPWLYGYTF TGTGCCAGCAGTTCCAGGCCTTGGCTATATGGCTACACCTTC
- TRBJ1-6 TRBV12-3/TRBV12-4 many CASSSQDTYNSPLHF TGTGCCAGCAGTTCCCAGGACACTTATAATTCACCCCTCCACTTT
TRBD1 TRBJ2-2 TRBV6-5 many CASSYFGPKQGTGELFF TGTGCCAGCAGTTACTTCGGACCCAAACAGGGGACCGGGGAGCTGTTTTTT
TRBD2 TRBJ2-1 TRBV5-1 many CASSSGLAGPLEQFF TGCGCCAGCAGCTCGGGACTAGCGGGGCCTTTGGAGCAGTTCTTC
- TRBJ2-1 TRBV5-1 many CASSGPGGGGNEQFF TGCGCCAGCAGCGGCCCGGGGGGAGGGGGAAATGAGCAGTTCTTC
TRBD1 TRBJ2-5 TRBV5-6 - CASSKDRGETQYF TGTGCCAGCAGCAAGGACAGGGGTGAGACCCAGTACTTC
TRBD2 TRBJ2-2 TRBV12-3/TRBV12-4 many CASSRAGPNTGELFF TGTGCCAGCAGTCGAGCGGGGCCAAACACCGGGGAGCTGTTTTTT
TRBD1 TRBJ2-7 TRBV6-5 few CASRQGQEQYF TGTGCCAGCAGACAGGGACAGGAGCAGTACTTC
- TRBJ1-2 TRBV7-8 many CASSLALSDRSYNYGYTF TGTGCCAGCAGCTTAGCACTCTCGGACAGATCATATAACTATGGCTACACCTTC
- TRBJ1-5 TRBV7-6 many CASSPRQDQPQHF TGTGCCAGCAGCCCCCGACAGGATCAGCCCCAGCATTTT
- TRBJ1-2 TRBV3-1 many CASSQDLENYGYTF TGTGCCAGCAGCCAAGATTTGGAGAACTATGGCTACACCTTC
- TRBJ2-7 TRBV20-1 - CSARPDSYEQYF TGCAGTGCTAGACCCGACAGCTACGAGCAGTACTTC
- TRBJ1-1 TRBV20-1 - CSARAQGMRNTKAFF TGCAGTGCTAGAGCTCAGGGGATGAGGAACACTAAAGCTTTCTTT
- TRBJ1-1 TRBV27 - CASSPGSTEAFF TGTGCCAGCAGTCCAGGATCCACTGAAGCTTTCTTT
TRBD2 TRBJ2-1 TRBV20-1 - CSARTGASGRVEQFF TGCAGTGCTAGAACAGGGGCTAGCGGGAGGGTGGAGCAGTTCTTC
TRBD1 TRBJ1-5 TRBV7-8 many CASTPSGGDQPQHF TGTGCCAGCACCCCCTCAGGGGGGGATCAGCCCCAGCATTTT
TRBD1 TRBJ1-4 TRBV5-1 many CASSYSGQHNEKLFF TGCGCCAGCAGCTATTCGGGACAGCATAATGAAAAACTGTTTTTT